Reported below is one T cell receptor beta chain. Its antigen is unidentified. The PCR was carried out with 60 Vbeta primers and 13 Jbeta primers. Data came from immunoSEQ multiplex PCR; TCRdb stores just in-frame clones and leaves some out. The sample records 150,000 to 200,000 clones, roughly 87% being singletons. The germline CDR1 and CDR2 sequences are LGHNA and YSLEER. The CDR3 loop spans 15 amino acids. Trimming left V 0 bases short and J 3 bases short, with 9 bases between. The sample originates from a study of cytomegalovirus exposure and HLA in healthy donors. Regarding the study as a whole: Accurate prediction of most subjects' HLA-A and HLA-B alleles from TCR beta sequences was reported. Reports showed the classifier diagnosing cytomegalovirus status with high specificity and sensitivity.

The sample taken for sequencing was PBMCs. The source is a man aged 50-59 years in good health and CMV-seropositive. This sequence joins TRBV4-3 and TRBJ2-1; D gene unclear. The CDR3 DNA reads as TGCGCCAGCAGCCAAGATCGAACGGTCTACAATGAGCAGTTCTTC. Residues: CASSQDRTVYNEQFF.